The clone carrying this TCR beta chain appeared a single time. This sample is part of a study of OX40 agonist ivuxolimab in advanced cancers. Trimming at V came to 7 bases and at J to 6 bases, leaving 9 bases not matched to a gene. The CDR3 extends over 14 amino acids. CDR1 MNHEY and CDR2 SVGAGI come from the germline V gene. TCRdb keeps only in-frame clones here, not all; method: immunoSEQ multiplex PCR. The sample has approximately 61,000 clones, about 85% seen once. This material consisted of CD4+ or CD8+ T cells sorted from blood, taken in a trial of the OX40 agonist ivuxolimab. The origin of this receptor is an adult with an advanced solid tumor such as melanoma, head and neck, liver or kidney cancer. The gene calls are TRBV6-5 and TRBJ1-2, with TRBD1 identical over 9 bases. The CDR3 reads CASTTAGTGNGYTF. In DNA form, the CDR3 reads TGTGCCAGCACTACCGCCGGGACAGGGAATGGCTACACCTTC.